A selection of T cell receptor beta chains follows, all from one sample in a study of blood T cell repertoires in COVID-19. This table comes from immunoSEQ multiplex PCR, and its TCRdb copy is limited to in-frame clones, with some not included. The sample contains some 200,000 clones, roughly four fifths of which appear only once. The sequenced sample consisted of PBMCs or T cells enriched from blood (not recorded which). The source of these receptors is a middle-aged man who had recovered from COVID-19. The CDR3 runs from the conserved cysteine through the conserved F or W. The order of the fields is J gene, D gene, clone size, V gene, CDR3 DNA, CDR3 protein. A D gene is named only where the DNA matches it firmly. Clone sizes are given selectively: once, few, many, or a class where the clone is expanded.

j_call: TRBJ2-2; d_call: TRBD1; clone_size: .; v_call: TRBV9; cdr3_nt: TGTGCCAGCAGCCCACCGGGACAGGGTACCGGGGAGCTGTTTTTT; cdr3_aa: CASSPPGQGTGELFF
j_call: TRBJ2-2; d_call: .; clone_size: .; v_call: TRBV11-3; cdr3_nt: TGTGCCAGCAGCTCTATAGACAGAGCCGGGGAGCTGTTTTTT; cdr3_aa: CASSSIDRAGELFF
j_call: TRBJ2-2; d_call: TRBD2; clone_size: .; v_call: TRBV7-2; cdr3_nt: TGTGCCAGCAGCTTACCGGGACTAGCGGGAGGATCGAACACCGGGGAGCTGTTTTTT; cdr3_aa: CASSLPGLAGGSNTGELFF
j_call: TRBJ1-5; d_call: .; clone_size: once; v_call: TRBV5-1; cdr3_nt: TGCGCCAGCAGCCCGGACGGGGGAAGTCAGCCCCAGCATTTT; cdr3_aa: CASSPDGGSQPQHF
j_call: TRBJ2-5; d_call: .; clone_size: once; v_call: TRBV7-3; cdr3_nt: TGTGCCAGCAGCTTAAGTCCCTCAGAAGAGACCCAGTACTTC; cdr3_aa: CASSLSPSEETQYF
j_call: TRBJ1-5; d_call: TRBD1; clone_size: once; v_call: TRBV6-2/TRBV6-3; cdr3_nt: TGTGCCAGCAGTTACAGGGCAGGGGGGATCCAGCCCCAGCATTTT; cdr3_aa: CASSYRAGGIQPQHF
j_call: TRBJ1-4; d_call: .; clone_size: .; v_call: TRBV2; cdr3_nt: TGTGCCAGCAATCTTCTCGGTGTGACTAATGAAAAACTGTTTTTT; cdr3_aa: CASNLLGVTNEKLFF
j_call: TRBJ1-6; d_call: TRBD1; clone_size: .; v_call: TRBV6-5; cdr3_nt: TGTGCCAGCACCTATTCACAGGGGAACTCACCCCTCCACTTT; cdr3_aa: CASTYSQGNSPLHF
j_call: TRBJ2-5; d_call: TRBD1; clone_size: .; v_call: TRBV6-2/TRBV6-3; cdr3_nt: TGTGCCAGCAGCCTGGGGACAGGGGGGGAGACCCAGTACTTC; cdr3_aa: CASSLGTGGETQYF
j_call: TRBJ1-1; d_call: .; clone_size: .; v_call: TRBV6-5; cdr3_nt: TGTGCCAGCAGTTACCACTCCAGTTGGAGAGAGGTGGAAGCTTTCTTT; cdr3_aa: CASSYHSSWREVEAFF
j_call: TRBJ1-1; d_call: .; clone_size: once; v_call: TRBV5-1; cdr3_nt: TGCGCCAGCAGCTTGGGAGGGGAAGCTTTCTTT; cdr3_aa: CASSLGGEAFF
j_call: TRBJ2-5; d_call: .; clone_size: .; v_call: TRBV6-5; cdr3_nt: TGTGCCAGCAGGTGGGGGCAGGGGTATGCGGAGACCCAGTACTTC; cdr3_aa: CASRWGQGYAETQYF
j_call: TRBJ1-6; d_call: TRBD1; clone_size: few; v_call: TRBV23-1; cdr3_nt: TGCGCCAGCACCGTGGACAGGAGCAATTCACCCCTCCACTTT; cdr3_aa: CASTVDRSNSPLHF
j_call: TRBJ2-1; d_call: TRBD2; clone_size: .; v_call: TRBV30; cdr3_nt: TGTGCCTGGAGTGAAACTAGCGGAACAAGCTCCTACAATGAGCAGTTCTTC; cdr3_aa: CAWSETSGTSSYNEQFF
j_call: TRBJ1-1; d_call: .; clone_size: .; v_call: TRBV7-2; cdr3_nt: TGTGCCAGCAGCTCGTCTGGGGGCGGGAACACTGAAGCTTTCTTT; cdr3_aa: CASSSSGGGNTEAFF
j_call: TRBJ1-5; d_call: TRBD1; clone_size: once; v_call: TRBV7-2; cdr3_nt: TGTGCCAGCAGCTTAGGACAGGGGGATCAGCCCCAGCATTTT; cdr3_aa: CASSLGQGDQPQHF
j_call: TRBJ1-2; d_call: TRBD1; clone_size: .; v_call: TRBV9; cdr3_nt: TGTGCCAGCGGGCTTACACAGGGGGCTAGAGACTATGGCTACACCTTC; cdr3_aa: CASGLTQGARDYGYTF
j_call: TRBJ2-3; d_call: TRBD2; clone_size: few; v_call: TRBV30; cdr3_nt: TGTGCCCTGGAGACTAGCGGGGCCAGCACAGATACGCAGTATTTT; cdr3_aa: CALETSGASTDTQYF
j_call: TRBJ2-7; d_call: TRBD1; clone_size: .; v_call: TRBV5-1; cdr3_nt: TGCGCCAGCAGTTCCGGGACAGGGGGCAACGAGCAGTACTTC; cdr3_aa: CASSSGTGGNEQYF
j_call: TRBJ2-1; d_call: TRBD1; clone_size: .; v_call: TRBV15; cdr3_nt: TGTGCCACCAGCAGAGACCGGGACAGGGAGTGGAATGAGCAGTTCTTC; cdr3_aa: CATSRDRDREWNEQFF
j_call: TRBJ1-1; d_call: .; clone_size: .; v_call: TRBV7-9; cdr3_nt: TGTGCCAGCAGCTTACGGGAAGCAAACACTGAAGCTTTCTTT; cdr3_aa: CASSLREANTEAFF
j_call: TRBJ1-2; d_call: .; clone_size: .; v_call: TRBV9; cdr3_nt: TGTGCCAGCAGCGCCTCCGGGGGTTCCTATGGCTACACCTTC; cdr3_aa: CASSASGGSYGYTF
j_call: TRBJ1-4; d_call: .; clone_size: .; v_call: TRBV18; cdr3_nt: TGTGCCAGCTCACCACTGGGACAAATCCCTACCGCAACTAATGAAAAACTGTTTTTT; cdr3_aa: CASSPLGQIPTATNEKLFF
j_call: TRBJ1-2; d_call: .; clone_size: .; v_call: TRBV9; cdr3_nt: TGTGCCAGCAGCGACACATCTAACTATGGCTACACCTTC; cdr3_aa: CASSDTSNYGYTF
j_call: TRBJ1-4; d_call: .; clone_size: few; v_call: TRBV28; cdr3_nt: TGTGCCAGCAGTGGCCACGAAAATGAAAAACTGTTTTTT; cdr3_aa: CASSGHENEKLFF
j_call: TRBJ1-5; d_call: .; clone_size: .; v_call: TRBV6-2/TRBV6-3; cdr3_nt: TGTGCCAGCAGTAACAGGGATCCAGTTCAGCCCCAGCATTTT; cdr3_aa: CASSNRDPVQPQHF
j_call: TRBJ1-2; d_call: .; clone_size: once; v_call: TRBV7-9; cdr3_nt: TGTGCCAGCAGCTTAGGTACAGTCTCTTACTATGGCTACACCTTC; cdr3_aa: CASSLGTVSYYGYTF
j_call: TRBJ2-3; d_call: .; clone_size: once; v_call: TRBV24-1; cdr3_nt: TGTGCCACCAGTGACCAGACAAGTAGCACAGATACGCAGTATTTT; cdr3_aa: CATSDQTSSTDTQYF
j_call: TRBJ2-5; d_call: TRBD1; clone_size: .; v_call: TRBV5-4; cdr3_nt: TGTGCCAGCAGAGAAGGGACAGGGGGGAGCGAAGAGACCCAGTACTTC; cdr3_aa: CASREGTGGSEETQYF
j_call: TRBJ2-1; d_call: .; clone_size: .; v_call: TRBV7-2; cdr3_nt: TGTGCCAGCAGCCCCGCCGTAGGGGCGAGCTCCTACAATGAGCAGTTCTTC; cdr3_aa: CASSPAVGASSYNEQFF
j_call: TRBJ2-3; d_call: TRBD2; clone_size: .; v_call: TRBV5-4; cdr3_nt: TGTGCCAGCAGCTTTAGGGCGGGAGTGATGGATACGCAGTATTTT; cdr3_aa: CASSFRAGVMDTQYF
j_call: TRBJ2-2; d_call: .; clone_size: .; v_call: TRBV4-3; cdr3_nt: TGCGCCAGCAGCCAAGCCGACTGGACTGGGGGGGAGCTGTTTTTT; cdr3_aa: CASSQADWTGGELFF
j_call: TRBJ2-1; d_call: .; clone_size: few; v_call: TRBV5-1; cdr3_nt: TGCGCCAGCAGCGACAGTAATGAGCAGTTCTTC; cdr3_aa: CASSDSNEQFF
j_call: TRBJ2-3; d_call: .; clone_size: .; v_call: TRBV24-1; cdr3_nt: TGTGCCACCAGTGATGGCGGGCGAATCACAGATACGCAGTATTTT; cdr3_aa: CATSDGGRITDTQYF
j_call: TRBJ2-1; d_call: .; clone_size: .; v_call: TRBV5-5; cdr3_nt: TGTGCCAGCAGCTTGTATCAGTACAATGAGCAGTTCTTC; cdr3_aa: CASSLYQYNEQFF
j_call: TRBJ2-1; d_call: TRBD2; clone_size: few; v_call: TRBV7-3; cdr3_nt: TGTGCCAGCAGCCCCTCCCTGGCGGGAGGGTACAATGAGCAGTTCTTC; cdr3_aa: CASSPSLAGGYNEQFF
j_call: TRBJ2-5; d_call: .; clone_size: once; v_call: TRBV18; cdr3_nt: TGTGCCAGCTCACCGGGACTGGGGAAAGAGACCCAGTACTTC; cdr3_aa: CASSPGLGKETQYF
j_call: TRBJ2-3; d_call: TRBD2; clone_size: few; v_call: TRBV5-1; cdr3_nt: TGCGCCAGCAGCTCACTAGCGGGAGGGACAGATACGCAGTATTTT; cdr3_aa: CASSSLAGGTDTQYF
j_call: TRBJ2-1; d_call: .; clone_size: .; v_call: TRBV5-1; cdr3_nt: TGCGCCAGCAGGTTCAATGGACAGAACTACAATGAGCAGTTCTTC; cdr3_aa: CASRFNGQNYNEQFF
j_call: TRBJ1-1; d_call: TRBD1; clone_size: few; v_call: TRBV10-1; cdr3_nt: TGCGCCAGCAGTGACCGACAGGGAGGTAGGACTGAAGCTTTCTTT; cdr3_aa: CASSDRQGGRTEAFF
j_call: TRBJ2-1; d_call: TRBD2; clone_size: .; v_call: TRBV7-8; cdr3_nt: TGTGCCAGCAGCTTAGAGGTAGCGGGAAACAATGAGCAGTTCTTC; cdr3_aa: CASSLEVAGNNEQFF
j_call: TRBJ2-2; d_call: .; clone_size: few; v_call: TRBV27; cdr3_nt: TGTGCCAGCAGTTTTAGGGGTGTGAGCACCGGGGAGCTGTTTTTT; cdr3_aa: CASSFRGVSTGELFF
j_call: TRBJ1-6; d_call: .; clone_size: .; v_call: TRBV6-2/TRBV6-3; cdr3_nt: TGTGCCAGCAGTTACCAACAGGGCGACAATTCACCCCTCCACTTT; cdr3_aa: CASSYQQGDNSPLHF
j_call: TRBJ1-3; d_call: .; clone_size: .; v_call: TRBV6-5; cdr3_nt: TGTGCCAGCAGTTATCGGGGATCTGGAAACACCATATATTTT; cdr3_aa: CASSYRGSGNTIYF
j_call: TRBJ2-2; d_call: TRBD2; clone_size: .; v_call: TRBV12-3/TRBV12-4; cdr3_nt: TGTGCCAGCAGTTTTGGGGGGGACGGGGAGCTGTTTTTT; cdr3_aa: CASSFGGDGELFF
j_call: TRBJ1-1; d_call: .; clone_size: .; v_call: TRBV30; cdr3_nt: TGTGCCTGTCGGGGAGCTCTTAGCACTGAAGCTTTCTTT; cdr3_aa: CACRGALSTEAFF
j_call: TRBJ1-1; d_call: .; clone_size: once; v_call: TRBV25-1; cdr3_nt: TGTGCCAGCAGTGACCCCAGGAATCCTAACACTGAAGCTTTCTTT; cdr3_aa: CASSDPRNPNTEAFF
j_call: TRBJ1-1; d_call: .; clone_size: .; v_call: TRBV6-5; cdr3_nt: TGTGCCAGCAGTTCCCACAGTGGTGAAGCTTTCTTT; cdr3_aa: CASSSHSGEAFF
j_call: TRBJ2-3; d_call: .; clone_size: .; v_call: TRBV19; cdr3_nt: TGTGCCAGTAGTATCGAAAGGGGCCCAGATACGCAGTATTTT; cdr3_aa: CASSIERGPDTQYF
j_call: TRBJ2-7; d_call: .; clone_size: .; v_call: TRBV28; cdr3_nt: TGTGCCAGCAGTAGCGGAAGCGGTAGCTCCTACGAGCAGTACTTC; cdr3_aa: CASSSGSGSSYEQYF
j_call: TRBJ2-1; d_call: TRBD2; clone_size: .; v_call: TRBV3-1/TRBV3-2; cdr3_nt: TGTGCCAGCAGCCAAGTTCTAGCGGGAATAGGGGAGCAGTTCTTC; cdr3_aa: CASSQVLAGIGEQFF
j_call: TRBJ2-1; d_call: TRBD2; clone_size: .; v_call: TRBV30; cdr3_nt: TGTGCCTGGAGCGGGACTAGCGGGAGGGCTGGGAATGAGCAGTTCTTC; cdr3_aa: CAWSGTSGRAGNEQFF
j_call: TRBJ1-1; d_call: TRBD1; clone_size: .; v_call: TRBV29-1; cdr3_nt: TGCAGCGTTGAAAGGGACAGGAACACTGAAGCTTTCTTT; cdr3_aa: CSVERDRNTEAFF
j_call: TRBJ1-1; d_call: .; clone_size: .; v_call: TRBV18; cdr3_nt: TGTGCCAGCTCACCATTGGTGGGGGAGGAGGCTTTCTTT; cdr3_aa: CASSPLVGEEAFF
j_call: TRBJ2-1; d_call: TRBD1; clone_size: few; v_call: TRBV11-2; cdr3_nt: TGTGCCAGCAGCCTCGACAGGGGCCATGAGCAGTTCTTC; cdr3_aa: CASSLDRGHEQFF
j_call: TRBJ2-1; d_call: TRBD2; clone_size: .; v_call: TRBV28; cdr3_nt: TGTGCCAGCACCCCTTTACTAGCGGGAGGGCCTCGGAATGAGCAGTTCTTC; cdr3_aa: CASTPLLAGGPRNEQFF
j_call: TRBJ2-3; d_call: .; clone_size: .; v_call: TRBV27; cdr3_nt: TGTGCCAGCAGTTTAAGGGCGGGCGGACAGAGCACAGATACGCAGTATTTT; cdr3_aa: CASSLRAGGQSTDTQYF
j_call: TRBJ1-2; d_call: .; clone_size: .; v_call: TRBV7-9; cdr3_nt: TGTGCCAGCAGCTTAGCCGACAGAACCGCCAACTATGGCTACACCTTC; cdr3_aa: CASSLADRTANYGYTF
j_call: TRBJ2-5; d_call: TRBD2; clone_size: .; v_call: TRBV4-3; cdr3_nt: TGCGCCAGCAGCCGGTTATCAGCGGGAGGGGAAGAGACCCAGTACTTC; cdr3_aa: CASSRLSAGGEETQYF